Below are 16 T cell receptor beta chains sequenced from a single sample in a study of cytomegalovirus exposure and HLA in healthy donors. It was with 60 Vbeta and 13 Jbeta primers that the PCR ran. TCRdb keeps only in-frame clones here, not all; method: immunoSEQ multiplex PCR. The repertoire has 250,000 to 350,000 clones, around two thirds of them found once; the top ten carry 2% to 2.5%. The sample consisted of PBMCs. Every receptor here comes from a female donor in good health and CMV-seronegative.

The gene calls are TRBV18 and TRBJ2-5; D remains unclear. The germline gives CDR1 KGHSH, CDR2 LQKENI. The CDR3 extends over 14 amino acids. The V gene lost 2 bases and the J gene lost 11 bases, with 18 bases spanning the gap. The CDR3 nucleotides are TGTGCCAGCTCACCAAATTTTGGGCTTACTGAGCAGTACTTC. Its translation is CASSPNFGLTEQYF.

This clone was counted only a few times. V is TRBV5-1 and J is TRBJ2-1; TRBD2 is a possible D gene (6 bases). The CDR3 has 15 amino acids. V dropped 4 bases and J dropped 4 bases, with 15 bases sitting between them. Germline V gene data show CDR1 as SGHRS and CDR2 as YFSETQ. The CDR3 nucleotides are TGCGCCAGCAGCCCCGGGACTCACACTTACAATGAGCAGTTCTTC. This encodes CASSPGTHTYNEQFF.

This chain's CDR3 is CASSFGTLNTEAFF. The CDR3 region has the DNA TGTGCCAGCAGCTTCGGGACATTGAACACTGAAGCTTTCTTT. The chain links TRBV7-8 to TRBJ1-1; D is perhaps TRBD1 (6 bases). Germline assignment: CDR1 SGHVS and CDR2 FQNEAQ. The CDR3 has 14 amino acids. The ends were cut back, 3 bases at V and 0 bases at J, with 8 bases in the middle.

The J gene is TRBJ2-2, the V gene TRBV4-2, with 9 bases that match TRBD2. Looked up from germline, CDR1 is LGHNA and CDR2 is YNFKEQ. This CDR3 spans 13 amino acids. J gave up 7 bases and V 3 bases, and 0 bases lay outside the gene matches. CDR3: CASSQTSGGELFF. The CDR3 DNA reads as TGTGCCAGCAGCCAGACTAGCGGCGGGGAGCTGTTTTTT.

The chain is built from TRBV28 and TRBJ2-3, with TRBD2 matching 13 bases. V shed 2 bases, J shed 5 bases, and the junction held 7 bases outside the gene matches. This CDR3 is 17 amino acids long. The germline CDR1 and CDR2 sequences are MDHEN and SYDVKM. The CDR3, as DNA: TGTGCCAGCAGTTTAATAGGACTAGCGGGAGTTGTAGATACGCAGTATTTT. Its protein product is CASSLIGLAGVVDTQYF.

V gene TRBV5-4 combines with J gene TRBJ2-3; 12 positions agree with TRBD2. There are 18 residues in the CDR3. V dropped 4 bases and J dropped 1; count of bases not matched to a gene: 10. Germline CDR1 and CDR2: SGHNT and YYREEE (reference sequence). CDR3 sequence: CASSGTSGSSQRTDTQYF. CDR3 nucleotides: TGTGCCAGCAGCGGGACTAGCGGGTCTTCTCAGCGCACAGATACGCAGTATTTT.

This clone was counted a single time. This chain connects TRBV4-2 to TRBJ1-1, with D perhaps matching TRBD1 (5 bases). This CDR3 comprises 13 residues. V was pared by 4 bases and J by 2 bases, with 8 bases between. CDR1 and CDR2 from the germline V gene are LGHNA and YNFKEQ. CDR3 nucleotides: TGTGCCAGCAGCCCTCAGGGAAACACTGAAGCTTTCTTT. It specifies CASSPQGNTEAFF.

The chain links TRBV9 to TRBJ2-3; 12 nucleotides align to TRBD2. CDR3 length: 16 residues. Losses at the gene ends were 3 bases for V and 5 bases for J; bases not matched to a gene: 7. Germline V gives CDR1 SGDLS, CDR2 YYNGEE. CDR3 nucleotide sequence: TGTGCCAGCAGCGCCCTAGCGGGAGGGCCGTTAGATACGCAGTATTTT. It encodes CASSALAGGPLDTQYF.

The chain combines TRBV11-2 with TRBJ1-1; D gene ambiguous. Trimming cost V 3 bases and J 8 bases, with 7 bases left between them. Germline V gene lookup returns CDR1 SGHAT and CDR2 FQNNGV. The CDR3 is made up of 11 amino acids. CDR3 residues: CASSFGREAFF. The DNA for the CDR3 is TGTGCCAGCAGCTTCGGCAGGGAAGCTTTCTTT.

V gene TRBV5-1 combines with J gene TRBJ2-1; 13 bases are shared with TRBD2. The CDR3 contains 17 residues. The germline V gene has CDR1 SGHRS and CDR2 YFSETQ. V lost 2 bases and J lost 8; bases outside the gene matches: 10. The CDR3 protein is CASSFLTSGRAVDEQFF. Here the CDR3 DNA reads TGCGCCAGCAGCTTTTTAACTAGCGGGAGGGCAGTCGATGAGCAGTTCTTC.

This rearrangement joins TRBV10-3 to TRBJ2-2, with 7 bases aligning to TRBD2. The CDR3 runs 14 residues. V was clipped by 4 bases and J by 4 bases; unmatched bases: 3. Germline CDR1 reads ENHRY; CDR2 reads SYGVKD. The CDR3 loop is CAISGLAGTGELFF. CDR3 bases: TGTGCCATCAGTGGACTAGCAGGCACCGGGGAGCTGTTTTTT.

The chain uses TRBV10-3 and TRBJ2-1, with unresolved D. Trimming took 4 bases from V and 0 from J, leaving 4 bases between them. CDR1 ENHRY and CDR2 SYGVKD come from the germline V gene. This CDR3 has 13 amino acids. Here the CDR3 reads CAISAYSYNEQFF. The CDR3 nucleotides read TGTGCCATCAGTGCCTACTCCTACAATGAGCAGTTCTTC.

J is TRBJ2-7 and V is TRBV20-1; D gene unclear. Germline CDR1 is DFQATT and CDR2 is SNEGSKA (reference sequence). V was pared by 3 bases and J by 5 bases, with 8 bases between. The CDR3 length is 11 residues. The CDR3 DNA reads TGCAGTGCTAGTTTAGGAGACGAGCAGTACTTC. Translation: CSASLGDEQYF.

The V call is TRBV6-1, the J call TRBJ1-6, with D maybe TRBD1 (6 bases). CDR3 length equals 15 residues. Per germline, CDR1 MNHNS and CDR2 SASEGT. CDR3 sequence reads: CVAARTDSYNSPLHF. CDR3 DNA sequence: TGTGTTGCGGCGAGGACAGACTCCTATAATTCACCCCTCCACTTT.

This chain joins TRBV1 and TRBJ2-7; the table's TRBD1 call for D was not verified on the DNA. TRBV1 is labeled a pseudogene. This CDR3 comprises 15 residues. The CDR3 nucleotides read TGCACCAGCAGACAGAAGGGACAGCAACCCTACGAGCAGTACTTC. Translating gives CTSRQKGQQPYEQYF.

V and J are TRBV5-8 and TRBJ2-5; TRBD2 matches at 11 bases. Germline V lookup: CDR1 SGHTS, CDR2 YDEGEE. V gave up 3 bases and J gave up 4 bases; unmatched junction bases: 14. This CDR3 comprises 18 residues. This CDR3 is CASSSGLVLAGVGETQYF. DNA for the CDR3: TGTGCCAGCAGCTCGGGGTTGGTACTAGCGGGAGTGGGAGAGACCCAGTACTTC.